These 12 T cell receptor beta chains came from one sample sequenced in a study of early stage breast cancer tumors. Some clones are missing from TCRdb's copy, which holds only in-frame ones; the method was immunoSEQ multiplex PCR. The data show about 36,000 clones, roughly 70% seen once. Sequencing was performed on blood. The origin of the receptors is a person between 60 and 69 years old with breast cancer.

This clone was seen a few times. V gene TRBV7-8 combines with J gene TRBJ2-7; D unresolved. In germline, CDR1 is SGHVS, CDR2 FQNEAQ. This CDR3 contains 11 residues. V was cut by 5 bases and J by 2 bases, with 4 bases left in between. CDR3 region: CASSVAYEQYF. The CDR3 DNA is TGTGCCAGCAGCGTGGCCTACGAGCAGTACTTC.

The chain recombines TRBV27 with TRBJ2-1; 12 nucleotides match TRBD2. The junction had 11 bases not matched to a gene; V was cut back by 5 bases and J by 0 bases. The CDR3 sequence is 19 residues long. Germline-derived CDR1 and CDR2 are MNHEY and SMNVEV (reference sequence). Here the CDR3 reads CASSILLAGGPSSYNEQFF. The CDR3 DNA sequence: TGTGCCAGCAGTATTTTACTAGCGGGAGGCCCAAGCTCCTACAATGAGCAGTTCTTC.

This chain joins TRBV7-9 and TRBJ2-7, with D possibly being TRBD1 or TRBD2 (6 bases each). The CDR3 is made up of 14 amino acids. CDR1 and CDR2 (germline): SEHNR, FQNEAQ (reference sequence). V lost 5 bases, J lost 0 bases, and 11 bases lay in between. The CDR3, as DNA: TGTGCCAGCAGCCTGGGGGGCTACTCCTACGAGCAGTACTTC. This sequence encodes CASSLGGYSYEQYF.

The chain combines TRBV7-9 with TRBJ2-7; D possibly matches TRBD1 or TRBD2 (5 bases each). Trimming took off 5 bases at V and 7 bases at J, with 6 bases between the two ends. CDR3 length: 10 residues. Germline V gene lookup returns CDR1 SEHNR and CDR2 FQNEAQ (reference sequence). CDR3: CASSGTEQYF. CDR3 bases: TGTGCCAGCAGCGGGACGGAGCAGTACTTC. The full variable domain, in which reference TRBV7-9 and TRBJ2-7 provide the parts outside the CDR3, is DTGVSQNPRHKITKRGQNVTFRCDPISEHNRLYWYRQTLGQGPEFLTYFQNEAQLEKSRLLSDRFSAERPKGSFSTLEIQRTEQGDSAMYLCASSGTEQYFGPGTRLTVT.

The V call is TRBV7-9, the J call TRBJ2-3; 10 nucleotides agree with TRBD2. V dropped 6 bases and J dropped 4; count of bases not matched to a gene: 7. The CDR3 consists of 15 residues. Germline V gene sequence: CDR1 SEHNR, CDR2 FQNEAQ (reference sequence). CDR3 coding DNA: TGTGCCAGCAGGTCTAGCGGGAGCTGGTCAGATACGCAGTATTTT. Protein: CASRSSGSWSDTQYF.

The J gene is TRBJ2-4, the V gene TRBV4-2; 7 bases line up with TRBD2. Losses at the gene ends were 0 bases for V and 6 bases for J; bases not matched to a gene: 11. Germline lookup yields CDR1 LGHNA and CDR2 YNFKEQ. The CDR3 spans 17 residues. DNA for the CDR3: TGTGCCAGCAGCCAAGAAACCTTGGGATCTAGCGGAAACATTCAGTACTTC. This gives the protein CASSQETLGSSGNIQYF.

V and J are TRBV7-8 and TRBJ1-5, with TRBD1 as a possible D gene (5 bases). The CDR3 runs 14 residues. The V and J ends lost 0 bases and 11 bases respectively, with 14 bases between them. CDR1 and CDR2 (germline): SGHVS, FQNEAQ. The CDR3, as DNA: TGTGCCAGCAGCTTAGCAGGTGGGGGTCTAGCCCAGCATTTT. Translation: CASSLAGGGLAQHF.

This clone came up once. V is TRBV18 and J is TRBJ2-2; D is undetermined. Germline V CDR1 and CDR2: KGHSH, LQKENI. The CDR3 is 13 amino acids. The germline V and J ends were trimmed by 4 bases and 1 base, with 4 bases remaining between them. The CDR3 protein is CASSQENTGELFF. CDR3 nucleotides: TGTGCCAGCTCACAAGAGAACACCGGGGAGCTGTTTTTT.

The J gene is TRBJ1-2, the V gene TRBV19; D unresolved. Germline CDR1 is LNHDA and CDR2 is SQIVND (reference sequence). Trimming pared 5 bases from V and 8 bases from J, leaving 15 bases between. The CDR3 runs 13 residues. Written as DNA, the CDR3 is TGTGCCAGTAGTCCCCCCGCTTTGCGGGGCTACACCTTC. It specifies CASSPPALRGYTF.

The chain uses TRBV4-1 and TRBJ2-2, with TRBD1 matching over 9 bases. Germline trimming cut 6 bases from V and 1 base from J; bases unmatched to any gene: 3. In germline, CDR1 is MGHRA, CDR2 YSYEKL. The CDR3 is 15 amino acids. The CDR3 reads CASSWGQGNTGELFF. CDR3 DNA sequence: TGCGCCAGCAGTTGGGGACAGGGGAACACCGGGGAGCTGTTTTTT.

The chain employs TRBV2 and TRBJ2-5, with D perhaps matching TRBD2 (6 bases). V lost 7 bases and J 4 bases, leaving 16 bases between the germline ends. CDR3 length: 14 residues. Germline CDR1 SNHLY, CDR2 FYNNEI. Here the CDR3 reads CASKLRDWGETQYF. CDR3 DNA: TGTGCCAGCAAGCTCCGGGACTGGGGAGAGACCCAGTACTTC.

This rearrangement joins TRBV30 to TRBJ1-2; 8 nucleotides line up with TRBD1. Germline V CDR1 and CDR2: GTSNPN, SVGIG (reference sequence). J was trimmed by 4 bases and V by 3 bases; bases with no gene match: 1. CDR3 length: 12 amino acids. In DNA form, the CDR3 reads TGTGCCTGGAGCGGACAGGGCTATGGCTACACCTTC. Protein product: CAWSGQGYGYTF.